This record looks at one TCR beta chain sequence and its context. Its antigen remains unknown. CDR3 length: 13 residues. Trimming took off 0 bases at V and 8 bases at J, with 11 bases between the two ends. Per the germline V gene, CDR1 is DFQATT and CDR2 is SNEGSKA (reference sequence). This entry belongs to a study of response to subunit inactivated influenza vaccine. Study-level findings and limits: Authors suggested seasonal influenza vaccinations each recruit few new T cells.

TCRdb independently ran MiXCR on the RT-PCR reads; one entry per CDR3 protein. The table shows approximately 680,000 distinct CDR3 sequences, with around 16% occurring only once. Material: PBMCs from blood, obtained 11 to 12 days after vaccination. The TCR was taken from a man aged 45-65 years who received an inactivated influenza vaccine. This rearrangement joins TRBV20-1 to TRBJ2-4; D is possibly TRBD2 (5 bases). CDR3 in amino acids: CSARDYGMYIQYF. CDR3 sequence (DNA): TGCAGTGCTAGAGATTACGGGATGTACATTCAGTACTTC.